The 20 T cell receptor beta chains listed next were all sequenced from one sample in a study of shared clonotypes between healthy human individuals. The assay was immunoSEQ multiplex PCR, and TCRdb's table has in-frame clones only and misses some. The sample includes 700,000 or so clones, 60% to 80% of them seen just once. The specimen sequenced was memory CD4+ T cells sorted from blood. Stated subset: CD45RA-negative fraction. The receptors here all came from a woman aged 25 to 39 in good health.

The CDR3 sequence: CASSLTSGRPGELFF. The CDR3 DNA reads as TGTGCCAGCAGCTTGACCAGCGGGAGGCCCGGGGAGCTGTTTTTT. The chain has TRBV5-6 and TRBJ2-2; 9 bases align to TRBD2. The J segment lost 6 bases and the V segment lost 1 base, leaving 4 bases of the junction unmatched. The CDR3 is 15 residues long. CDR1 is SGHDT and CDR2 is YYEEEE in the germline V gene.

The V call is TRBV7-8, the J call TRBJ2-7; TRBD1 is a possible D gene (5 bases). V was trimmed by 1 base and J by 7 bases, leaving 11 bases between them. This CDR3 has 13 residues. Germline V gene lookup returns CDR1 SGHVS and CDR2 FQNEAQ. CDR3 sequence (DNA): TGTGCCAGCAGCTTAGTGGGGAAGGGGGAGCAGTACTTC. Its translation: CASSLVGKGEQYF.

This clone was picked up a small number of times. The chain recombines TRBV5-1 with TRBJ2-1; 10 bases agree with TRBD2. The CDR3 has 15 amino acids. Per germline, CDR1 SGHRS and CDR2 YFSETQ. Unmatched junction bases numbered 5, after V lost 1 base and J lost 7 bases. Here the CDR3 reads CASSLTSGEVNEQFF. In DNA form, the CDR3 reads TGCGCCAGCAGCTTGACTAGCGGGGAGGTGAATGAGCAGTTCTTC.

J is TRBJ2-5 and V is TRBV5-1; TRBD2 matches 10 bases. Germline CDR1 is SGHRS and CDR2 is YFSETQ. Losses at the gene ends were 4 bases for V and 2 bases for J; bases not matched to a gene: 8. The CDR3 extends over 16 amino acids. In DNA, the CDR3 is TGCGCCAGCAGCCCCGGGGCTAGCGGGAGTCAAGAGACCCAGTACTTC. Translated: CASSPGASGSQETQYF.

This clone has a count of ten or more. CDR3 sequence: CSARDPQAHEQFF. The CDR3 nucleotides are TGCAGCGCCAGGGACCCTCAGGCCCATGAGCAGTTCTTC. The chain recombines TRBV29-1 with TRBJ2-1, with D possibly called TRBD1 or TRBD2 (5 bases each). V was cut by 7 bases and J by 8 bases, with 18 bases left in between. Germline lookup yields CDR1 SQVTM and CDR2 ANQGSEA. This CDR3 is 13 amino acids long.

The rearrangement joins TRBV2 to TRBJ2-1; 8 bases fit TRBD2. The CDR3 consists of 14 residues. The germline V gene encodes CDR1 SNHLY and CDR2 FYNNEI. Losses at the gene ends were 4 bases for V and 11 bases for J; bases not matched to a gene: 10. CDR3 in amino acids: CASSVTSGTMKQFF. CDR3 in DNA: TGTGCCAGCAGTGTAACTAGCGGAACAATGAAGCAGTTCTTC. The variable domain in full, completed from reference TRBV2 and TRBJ2-1, reads EPEVTQTPSHQVTQMGQEVILRCVPISNHLYFYWYRQILGQKVEFLVSFYNNEISEKSEIFDDQFSVERPDGSNFTLKIRSTKLEDSAMYFCASSVTSGTMKQFFGPGTRLTVL.

The CDR3 DNA reads as TGTGCCAGCAGTGATGCCGGGGGCACCGGGGAGCTGTTTTTT. It encodes CASSDAGGTGELFF. This chain uses TRBV25-1 with TRBJ2-2; possible D gene TRBD2, 6 bases. Trimming stripped 3 bases from V and 4 bases from J, with 9 bases between. Germline CDR1 and CDR2: MGHDK and SYGVNS. The CDR3 has 14 residues.

The V call is TRBV28, the J call TRBJ2-3; 7 nucleotides align to TRBD1. Unmatched junction bases numbered 3, after V lost 6 bases and J lost 0 bases. Germline V gives CDR1 MDHEN, CDR2 SYDVKM. The CDR3 length is 14 residues. The CDR3 here is CASSRQGSTDTQYF. CDR3 nucleotide sequence: TGTGCCAGCAGCCGACAGGGAAGCACAGATACGCAGTATTTT.

This rearrangement joins TRBV29-1 to TRBJ2-3; 9 bases agree with TRBD2. Germline-derived CDR1 and CDR2 are SQVTM and ANQGSEA. This CDR3 comprises 16 residues. The trim removed 0 bases at V and 4 bases at J, leaving 8 bases unmatched. This CDR3 is CSVEDGGGRVADTQYF. The DNA of the CDR3 is TGCAGCGTTGAAGATGGGGGCGGGAGGGTGGCAGATACGCAGTATTTT.

This chain joins TRBV27 and TRBJ1-2, with a weak D call TRBD1 (6 bases). The germline CDR1 and CDR2 sequences are MNHEY and SMNVEV (reference sequence). CDR3 length: 13 amino acids. The V end lost 3 bases, the J end lost 8 bases, and 13 bases lay between the germline ends. In nucleotides, the CDR3 is TGTGCCAGCAGTTTCCAACAGGGTGACGGCTACACCTTC. Translation gives CASSFQQGDGYTF.

The V and J genes are TRBV25-1 and TRBJ2-1; 7 bases are a match to TRBD2. The CDR3 runs to 17 residues. The V segment lost 3 bases and the J segment 2 bases; nucleotides outside the gene matches: 10. Germline V gives CDR1 MGHDK, CDR2 SYGVNS. DNA for the CDR3: TGTGCCAGCAGTGATGCCGGGGGGATAGGGACCTACAATGAGCAGTTCTTC. Its translation: CASSDAGGIGTYNEQFF.

V and J are TRBV5-4 and TRBJ2-7, with D tentatively TRBD1 (6 bases). Trimming removed 4 bases from V and 7 bases from J, with 15 bases in between. This CDR3 is built from 13 residues. Looked up from germline, CDR1 is SGHNT and CDR2 is YYREEE (reference sequence). The CDR3 is CASSGPPQGEQYF. The CDR3, as DNA: TGTGCCAGCAGCGGGCCTCCTCAGGGGGAGCAGTACTTC.

The chain employs TRBV28 and TRBJ1-2, with no clear D. Per the germline V gene, CDR1 is MDHEN and CDR2 is SYDVKM. The CDR3 loop spans 13 amino acids. V dropped 8 bases and J dropped 0 bases, with 10 bases sitting between them. The CDR3: CASGRGTNYGYTF. The CDR3 DNA is TGTGCCAGCGGACGAGGTACTAACTATGGCTACACCTTC.

This sequence joins TRBV2 and TRBJ1-4; D remains unclear. Per the germline V gene, CDR1 is SNHLY and CDR2 is FYNNEI. The CDR3 extends over 13 amino acids. With 6 bases removed from V and 7 bases from J, the gap between germline ends came to 12 bases. CDR3 coding DNA: TGTGCCAGCAGCGGTAAACGGGTTGAAAAACTGTTTTTT. Its translation is CASSGKRVEKLFF.

This clone was detected only a few times. The V and J genes are TRBV28 and TRBJ2-7, with 8 nucleotides matching TRBD2. CDR3 length equals 17 residues. Germline CDR1 reads MDHEN; CDR2 reads SYDVKM. The J segment lost 2 bases and the V segment lost 6 bases, leaving 15 bases of the junction unmatched. The CDR3 region is CASRNGYGRARTYEQYF. DNA of the CDR3: TGTGCCAGCAGAAATGGGTACGGGAGGGCAAGAACCTACGAGCAGTACTTC.

The V call is TRBV19, the J call TRBJ2-4; 8 nucleotides line up with TRBD2. The CDR3 sequence is 16 residues long. The V and J ends lost 6 bases and 5 bases, in that order; junction bases with no gene match: 12. Germline V gene data show CDR1 as LNHDA and CDR2 as SQIVND (reference sequence). The CDR3: CASSLSSGPPENIQYF. In DNA form, the CDR3 reads TGTGCCAGTAGCCTTTCTAGCGGGCCTCCGGAAAACATTCAGTACTTC.

CDR3 amino acids: CASSFAENTGELFF. For the CDR3, the DNA is TGCGCCAGCAGCTTTGCAGAGAACACCGGGGAGCTGTTTTTT. V and J are TRBV5-1 and TRBJ2-2; D remains ambiguous. The CDR3 sequence is 14 residues long. V lost 2 bases and J 1 base, leaving 6 bases between the germline ends. Germline V gene sequence: CDR1 SGHRS, CDR2 YFSETQ.

The chain uses TRBV21-1 and TRBJ1-1. TRBV21-1 is flagged as a pseudogene. CDR3 length: 13 amino acids. DNA for the CDR3: TGTGCCAGCAGCAAGGGGGGGCGAACTGAAGCTTTCTTT. Its translation is CASSKGGRTEAFF.

The chain employs TRBV18 and TRBJ2-7; 13 nucleotides align to TRBD2. The germline V gene encodes CDR1 KGHSH and CDR2 LQKENI. This CDR3 is 15 amino acids long. The trim removed 5 bases at V and 1 base at J, leaving 2 bases unmatched. CDR3 sequence reads: CASSSGLAGSYEQYF. As DNA, the CDR3 is TGTGCCAGCTCATCGGGACTAGCGGGATCCTACGAGCAGTACTTC.

Here the CDR3 DNA reads TGTGCCAGTAGTACTTTAGAAGGGGGCGGCCAGCCCCAGCATTTT. Translation gives CASSTLEGGGQPQHF. The chain couples TRBV19 to TRBJ1-5; the match to TRBD1 covers 7 bases. This CDR3 has 15 residues. Trimming took 4 bases from V and 7 from J; bases not matched to a gene: 10. CDR1 is LNHDA, CDR2 SQIVND, per germline (reference sequence).